A single sample gave rise to the 28 T cell receptor beta chains below, sequenced in a study of T cell changes during pregnancy in multiple sclerosis. This table comes from immunoSEQ multiplex PCR, and its TCRdb copy is limited to in-frame clones, with some not included. The profile shows 40,000 or so clones, about 91% of them singletons. The sequenced sample was CD8+ T cells from peripheral blood mononuclear cells, obtained after pregnancy. The source is a female donor with multiple sclerosis, enrolled in a pregnancy study.

CDR3 DNA: TGTGCCAGCAGCTTGCCACCTGTGGCAGTCCCCTACGAGCAGTACTTC. It specifies CASSLPPVAVPYEQYF. This chain uses TRBV7-6 with TRBJ2-7; no clear D. V was pared by 3 bases and J by 2 bases, with 17 bases between. The germline CDR1 and CDR2 sequences are SGHVS and FNYEAQ. CDR3 length equals 16 residues.

The CDR3 DNA reads TGTGCCAGCAGTTTATCGGGGCCTGCCTACGAGCAGTACTTC. Protein: CASSLSGPAYEQYF. The chain recombines TRBV27 with TRBJ2-7, with a tentative D call TRBD1 (5 bases). Germline lookup yields CDR1 MNHEY and CDR2 SMNVEV (reference sequence). This CDR3 is 14 amino acids long. Trimming stripped 0 bases from V and 2 bases from J, with 8 bases between.

The chain has TRBV6-5 and TRBJ2-1, with 13 bases matching TRBD2. This CDR3 is 15 amino acids long. Germline V CDR1 and CDR2: MNHEY, SVGAGI. V gave up 6 bases and J gave up 8 bases; unmatched junction bases: 7. The DNA of the CDR3 is TGTGCCAGCAGCCCCGGGACTAGCGGGAATGATGAGCAGTTCTTC. The encoded protein is CASSPGTSGNDEQFF.

V is TRBV7-3 and J is TRBJ2-7; D might be TRBD1 (6 bases). This CDR3 region has 16 residues. CDR1 is SGHTA and CDR2 is FQGTGA in the germline V gene. Trimming took 5 bases from V and 7 from J, leaving 24 bases between them. The CDR3, as DNA: TGTGCCAGCAGCCTCCCCCTCGGGCAGGGGAAAAGTGAGCAGTACTTC. Translation: CASSLPLGQGKSEQYF.

CDR3 in amino acids: CASSEGGDRQPQHF. The DNA for the CDR3 is TGTGCCAGCAGCGAGGGTGGGGACAGGCAGCCCCAGCATTTT. The chain links TRBV9 to TRBJ1-5; 8 bases map to TRBD1. With 3 bases clipped from V and 7 bases from J, the junction kept 6 bases outside the gene matches. This CDR3 region has 14 residues. From germline, CDR1 is SGDLS and CDR2 YYNGEE.

The rearrangement uses TRBV7-9 and TRBJ1-5; D gene ambiguous. From germline, CDR1 is SEHNR and CDR2 FQNEAQ (reference sequence). V lost 5 bases to trimming and J lost 3 bases, with 5 bases between them. This CDR3 has 12 amino acids. This CDR3 is CASSLSNQPQHF. CDR3 DNA: TGTGCCAGCAGCCTTTCCAATCAGCCCCAGCATTTT.

By its share, this clone is medium-sized. This chain links TRBV6-1 with TRBJ2-5; TRBD2 might be the D (6 bases). CDR1 MNHNS and CDR2 SASEGT come from the germline V gene. The V end lost 2 bases, the J end lost 5 bases, and 15 bases lay between the germline ends. The length of the CDR3 is 15 residues. The CDR3 loop reads CASSELGDGGETQYF. CDR3 DNA sequence: TGTGCCAGCAGTGAATTGGGGGATGGGGGGGAGACCCAGTACTTC.

The chain uses TRBV5-5 and TRBJ1-1, with D possibly matching TRBD1 (5 bases). Germline V gene data show CDR1 as SGHKS and CDR2 as YYEKEE (reference sequence). The CDR3 runs 13 residues. Trimming removed 6 bases from V and 3 bases from J, with 12 bases in between. The CDR3: CASIPDTYTEAFF. The CDR3 DNA sequence: TGTGCCAGCATTCCGGACACCTACACTGAAGCTTTCTTT.

This chain connects TRBV6-6 to TRBJ2-1; weak D call: TRBD2 (7 bases). In germline, CDR1 is MNHNY, CDR2 SVGAGI (reference sequence). The CDR3 has 15 amino acids. Trimming pared 4 bases from V and 5 bases from J, leaving 15 bases between. CDR3 residues: CASSSTGGLNNEQFF. The CDR3 region has the DNA TGTGCCAGCAGTTCTACGGGGGGCTTAAACAATGAGCAGTTCTTC.

This clone occurred once. This chain connects TRBV6-1 to TRBJ1-1; the match to TRBD1 covers 8 bases. The V segment lost 7 bases and the J segment 3 bases; nucleotides outside the gene matches: 10. CDR1 and CDR2 (germline): MNHNS, SASEGT. There are 15 residues in the CDR3. The CDR3 DNA is TGTGCCAGCAATCCGAGACAGGGGCCACACACTGAAGCTTTCTTT. Translation gives CASNPRQGPHTEAFF.

The chain recombines TRBV5-4 with TRBJ1-3; 8 nucleotides match TRBD1. In germline, CDR1 is SGHNT, CDR2 YYREEE (reference sequence). The CDR3 sequence is 17 residues long. After removal of 2 bases from V and 2 bases from J, the junction contained 9 bases not matched to a gene. This CDR3 reads CASSFGTGLFTGNTIYF. The DNA of the CDR3 is TGTGCCAGCAGCTTTGGGACAGGCCTTTTTACTGGAAACACCATATATTTT.

The V call is TRBV5-6, the J call TRBJ1-5; 8 bases are shared with TRBD1. V lost 3 bases, J lost 0 bases, and 11 bases stayed unmatched. The germline V gene encodes CDR1 SGHDT and CDR2 YYEEEE. The CDR3 has 18 amino acids. For the CDR3, the DNA is TGTGCCAGCAGCTCAGGACAGGGCGATCTTTATAGCAATCAGCCCCAGCATTTT. It yields the protein CASSSGQGDLYSNQPQHF.

The V gene is TRBV10-3, the J gene TRBJ1-3, with 7 nucleotides matching TRBD1. Per germline, CDR1 ENHRY and CDR2 SYGVKD. The CDR3 has 15 residues. Unmatched junction bases numbered 6, after V lost 3 bases and J lost 4 bases. CDR3 protein: CAISDDRDPGNTIYF. CDR3 nucleotide sequence: TGTGCCATCAGTGACGACAGGGACCCAGGAAACACCATATATTTT.

Of note for this clone: The sample contains more than one DNA sequence encoding this CDR3. This sequence joins TRBV27 and TRBJ1-2, with 9 nucleotides matching TRBD1. CDR1 MNHEY and CDR2 SMNVEV come from the germline V gene (reference sequence). The CDR3 has 13 amino acids. J was trimmed by 8 bases and V by 5 bases; bases with no gene match: 6. The CDR3 region has the DNA TGTGCCAGCAGTGGACAGGGGTTATACGGCTACACCTTC. Translation gives CASSGQGLYGYTF.

The CDR3 region has the DNA TGTGCCAGCACCTTAGCGGGGGGAACAGATACGCAGTATTTT. This sequence encodes CASTLAGGTDTQYF. The chain employs TRBV27 and TRBJ2-3; 10 positions agree with TRBD2. CDR1 MNHEY and CDR2 SMNVEV come from the germline V gene (reference sequence). V gave up 7 bases and J gave up 3 bases; unmatched junction bases: 4. The CDR3 loop spans 14 amino acids.

V and J are TRBV29-1 and TRBJ2-7, with 10 bases that match TRBD1. In germline, CDR1 is SQVTM, CDR2 ANQGSEA. CDR3 length: 15 residues. The ends lost 7 bases at V and 3 bases at J; junction bases unmatched: 12. CDR3 DNA sequence: TGCAGCGCCCTAGGACAGGGGGATTATTACTACGAGCAGTACTTC. This translates into CSALGQGDYYYEQYF.

The chain has TRBV2 and TRBJ2-1, with TRBD2 matching over 9 bases. The germline CDR1 and CDR2 sequences are SNHLY and FYNNEI. The trim removed 6 bases at V and 7 bases at J, leaving 10 bases unmatched. The CDR3 contains 15 residues. CDR3 nucleotides: TGTGCCAGCAGGGCCTATGGCGGGGGGGATAATGAGCAGTTCTTC. Protein sequence: CASRAYGGGDNEQFF. Using reference TRBV2 and TRBJ2-1 for the parts outside the CDR3, the full variable domain is EPEVTQTPSHQVTQMGQEVILRCVPISNHLYFYWYRQILGQKVEFLVSFYNNEISEKSEIFDDQFSVERPDGSNFTLKIRSTKLEDSAMYFCASRAYGGGDNEQFFGPGTRLTVL.

The rearrangement links TRBV19 to TRBJ2-7; D might be TRBD1 (5 bases). V dropped 4 bases and J dropped 6 bases, with 16 bases sitting between them. This CDR3 comprises 14 residues. The germline CDR1 and CDR2 sequences are LNHDA and SQIVND (reference sequence). In DNA form, the CDR3 reads TGTGCCAGTAGTACGACAGCGTTTCATCCCGAGCAGTACTTC. It codes for CASSTTAFHPEQYF.

The chain links TRBV7-9 to TRBJ2-1; D unclear. The V gene's germline CDR1 is SEHNR and CDR2 FQNEAQ (reference sequence). The V gene lost 5 bases and the J gene lost 2 bases, with 13 bases spanning the gap. The CDR3 runs 15 residues. The DNA for the CDR3 is TGTGCCAGCAGCCCAGACACCGAAGCCTACAATGAGCAGTTCTTC. Protein: CASSPDTEAYNEQFF. Looking up the rest from reference TRBV7-9 and TRBJ2-1 gives the full variable domain: DTGVSQNPRHKITKRGQNVTFRCDPISEHNRLYWYRQTLGQGPEFLTYFQNEAQLEKSRLLSDRFSAERPKGSFSTLEIQRTEQGDSAMYLCASSPDTEAYNEQFFGPGTRLTVL.

The J gene is TRBJ2-7, the V gene TRBV14; 11 nucleotides align to TRBD1. The CDR3 consists of 18 residues. V lost 5 bases and J lost 5; bases outside the gene matches: 17. The germline V gene encodes CDR1 SGHDN and CDR2 FVKESK. This CDR3 reads CASSEGASGTGGVHEQYF. The CDR3 DNA reads TGTGCCAGCAGCGAAGGCGCAAGTGGGACAGGGGGAGTCCACGAGCAGTACTTC. The full variable domain, completed using reference TRBV14 and TRBJ2-7, is EAGVTQFPSHSVIEKGQTVTLRCDPISGHDNLYWYRRVMGKEIKFLLHFVKESKQDESGMPNNRFLAERTGGTYSTLKVQPAELEDSGVYFCASSEGASGTGGVHEQYFGPGTRLTVT.

The V call is TRBV6-5, the J call TRBJ2-1; D ambiguous. Trimming took 0 bases from V and 15 from J, leaving 18 bases between them. Per germline, CDR1 MNHEY and CDR2 SVGAGI. CDR3 length equals 14 residues. The DNA for the CDR3 is TGTGCCAGCAGTTACTCGGGTCTAGATGATAGTCGGTTCTTC. Residues: CASSYSGLDDSRFF.

V and J are TRBV25-1 and TRBJ2-4; TRBD1 is a possible D gene (6 bases). Trimming took 4 bases from V and 3 from J, leaving 16 bases between them. Germline-derived CDR1 and CDR2 are MGHDK and SYGVNS. This CDR3 region has 16 residues. CDR3 protein: CASSVSRGLDKNIQYF. The CDR3 bases are TGTGCCAGCAGTGTCTCCAGGGGTTTGGACAAAAACATTCAGTACTTC.

The table lists this clone with a count of one. This sequence joins TRBV2 and TRBJ2-1; 9 positions match TRBD1. Trimming cost V 5 bases and J 4 bases; bases outside gene matches: 6. CDR1 is SNHLY, CDR2 FYNNEI, per germline. The CDR3 contains 15 residues. CDR3 region: CASSSSGTGYNEQFF. In nucleotides, the CDR3 is TGTGCCAGCAGTTCCTCCGGGACAGGGTACAATGAGCAGTTCTTC.

Only one count was recorded for this clone. The chain is built from TRBV7-9 and TRBJ2-7; D is uncertain. V gave up 5 bases and J gave up 3 bases, with 17 bases separating them. The CDR3 consists of 15 residues. Germline CDR1 SEHNR, CDR2 FQNEAQ (reference sequence). The CDR3 loop is CASSTSSSRIYEQYF. The CDR3 coding sequence is TGTGCCAGCAGCACTTCTTCTAGTCGTATCTACGAGCAGTACTTC. Supplemented by reference TRBV7-9 and TRBJ2-7, the full variable domain reads DTGVSQNPRHKITKRGQNVTFRCDPISEHNRLYWYRQTLGQGPEFLTYFQNEAQLEKSRLLSDRFSAERPKGSFSTLEIQRTEQGDSAMYLCASSTSSSRIYEQYFGPGTRLTVT.

The gene calls are TRBV7-8 and TRBJ2-7, with D tentatively TRBD2 (7 bases). The V gene lost 8 bases and the J gene lost 5 bases, with 19 bases spanning the gap. Germline-derived CDR1 and CDR2 are SGHVS and FQNEAQ. The CDR3 length is 14 residues. For the CDR3, the DNA is TGTGCCAGCTCTCGTTATAGGGGGGGGGACGAGCAGTACTTC. This sequence encodes CASSRYRGGDEQYF.

This chain connects TRBV4-2 to TRBJ2-3; 11 bases line up with TRBD2. Germline CDR1 is LGHNA and CDR2 is YNFKEQ. V dropped 2 bases and J dropped 0; count of bases not matched to a gene: 13. This CDR3 has 20 amino acids. The CDR3 DNA is TGTGCCAGCAGCCAACTAGCGGGAGGCGTAGTGAGAGAGAGCACAGATACGCAGTATTTT. Protein product: CASSQLAGGVVRESTDTQYF.

The V gene is TRBV7-6, the J gene TRBJ2-1; 7 bases line up with TRBD1. CDR3 length: 19 residues. V lost 4 bases to trimming and J lost 1 base; unmatched junction nucleotides: 16. The germline CDR1 and CDR2 sequences are SGHVS and FNYEAQ. For the CDR3, the DNA is TGTGCCAGCAGCTCTCTTAGGGGGCAGAGTCTTCTTTCCTACAATGAGCAGTTCTTC. This encodes CASSSLRGQSLLSYNEQFF.

This chain joins TRBV18 and TRBJ2-7; D is undetermined. Germline loops: CDR1 KGHSH, CDR2 LQKENI. V gave up 3 bases and J gave up 2 bases, with 8 bases separating them. CDR3 length equals 13 residues. In DNA form, the CDR3 reads TGTGCCAGCTCACCGGGCAGAGCCTACGAGCAGTACTTC. Translated: CASSPGRAYEQYF.